This T cell receptor (beta chain) was sequenced in a study of OX40 agonist ivuxolimab in advanced cancers. TCRdb's table, derived via immunoSEQ multiplex PCR, lists solely in-frame clones and lacks some. The top ten clones hold approximately 4.3% of a sample with 66,000 or so clones, 75% to 90% of them seen once. Per the germline V gene, CDR1 is SEHNR and CDR2 is FQNEAQ (reference sequence). The CDR3 sequence is 15 residues long. V shed 5 bases, J shed 3 bases, and the junction held 5 bases outside the gene matches. This receptor was obtained from an adult with an advanced solid tumor such as melanoma, head and neck, liver or kidney cancer. The sequences come from CD4+ or CD8+ T cells sorted from blood, collected in a trial of the OX40 agonist ivuxolimab. V is TRBV7-9 and J is TRBJ2-1, with TRBD2 matching over 9 bases. CDR3 sequence (DNA): TGTGCCAGCAGCCTTAGCGGGGGAAACTACAATGAGCAGTTCTTC. Residues: CASSLSGGNYNEQFF.